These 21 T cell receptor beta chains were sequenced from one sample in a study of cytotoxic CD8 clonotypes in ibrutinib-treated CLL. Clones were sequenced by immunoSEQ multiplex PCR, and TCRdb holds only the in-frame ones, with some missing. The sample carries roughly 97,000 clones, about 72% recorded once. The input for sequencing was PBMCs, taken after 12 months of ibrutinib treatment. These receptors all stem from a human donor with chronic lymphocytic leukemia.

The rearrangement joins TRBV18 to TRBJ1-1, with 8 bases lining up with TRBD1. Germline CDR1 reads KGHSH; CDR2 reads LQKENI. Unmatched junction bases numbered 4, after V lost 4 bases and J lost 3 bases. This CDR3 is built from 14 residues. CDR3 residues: CASSRTGRDTEAFF. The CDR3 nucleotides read TGTGCCAGCTCACGGACAGGGAGAGACACTGAAGCTTTCTTT. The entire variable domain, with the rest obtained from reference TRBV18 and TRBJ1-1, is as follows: NAGVMQNPRHLVRRRGQEARLRCSPMKGHSHVYWYRQLPEEGLKFMVYLQKENIIDESGMPKERFSAEFPKEGPSILRIQQVVRGDSAAYFCASSRTGRDTEAFFGQGTRLTVV.

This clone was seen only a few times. Written as DNA, the CDR3 is TGTGCCAGCAGCCCCTCCGGGTACCTCGGCACAGATACGCAGTATTTT. Its protein is CASSPSGYLGTDTQYF. The V and J genes are TRBV5-4 and TRBJ2-3; D is unresolved. The germline CDR1 and CDR2 sequences are SGHNT and YYREEE (reference sequence). Trimming removed 4 bases from V and 1 base from J, with 16 bases in between. This CDR3 comprises 16 residues.

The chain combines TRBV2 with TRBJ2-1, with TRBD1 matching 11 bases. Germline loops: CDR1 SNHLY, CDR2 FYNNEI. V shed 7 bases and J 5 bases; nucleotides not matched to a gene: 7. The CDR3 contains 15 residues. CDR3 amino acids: CASNLGQGVHNEQFF. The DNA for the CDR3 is TGTGCCAGCAACCTGGGACAGGGGGTCCACAATGAGCAGTTCTTC. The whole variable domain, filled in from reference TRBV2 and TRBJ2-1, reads EPEVTQTPSHQVTQMGQEVILRCVPISNHLYFYWYRQILGQKVEFLVSFYNNEISEKSEIFDDQFSVERPDGSNFTLKIRSTKLEDSAMYFCASNLGQGVHNEQFFGPGTRLTVL.

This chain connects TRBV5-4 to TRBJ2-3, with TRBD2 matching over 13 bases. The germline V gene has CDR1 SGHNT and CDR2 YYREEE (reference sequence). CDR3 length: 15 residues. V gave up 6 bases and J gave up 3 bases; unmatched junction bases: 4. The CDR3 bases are TGTGCCAGCACCACTAGCGGGGGGGCAACAGATACGCAGTATTTT. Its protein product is CASTTSGGATDTQYF.

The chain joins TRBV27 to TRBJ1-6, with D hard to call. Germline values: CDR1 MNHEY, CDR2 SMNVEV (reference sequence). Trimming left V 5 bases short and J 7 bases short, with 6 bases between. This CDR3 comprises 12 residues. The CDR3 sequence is CASSRGNSPLHF. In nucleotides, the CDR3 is TGTGCCAGCAGTAGAGGGAATTCACCCCTCCACTTT.

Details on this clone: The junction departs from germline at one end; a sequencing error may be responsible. The CDR3 DNA sequence: TGTGCCAGCAGCTTGGCGGGCGGGATCACAGATACGCAGTATTTT. Amino acids: CASSLAGGITDTQYF. This chain links TRBV5-3 with TRBJ2-3; TRBD2 might be the D (6 bases). TRBV5-3 is placed among ORFs of uncertain function. The CDR3 length is 15 residues.

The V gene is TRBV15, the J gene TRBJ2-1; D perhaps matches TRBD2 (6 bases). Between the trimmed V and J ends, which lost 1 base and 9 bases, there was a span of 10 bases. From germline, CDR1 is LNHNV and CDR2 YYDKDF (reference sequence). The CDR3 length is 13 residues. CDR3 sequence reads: CATSRGEVREQFF. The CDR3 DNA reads TGTGCCACCAGCAGAGGGGAGGTACGTGAGCAGTTCTTC.

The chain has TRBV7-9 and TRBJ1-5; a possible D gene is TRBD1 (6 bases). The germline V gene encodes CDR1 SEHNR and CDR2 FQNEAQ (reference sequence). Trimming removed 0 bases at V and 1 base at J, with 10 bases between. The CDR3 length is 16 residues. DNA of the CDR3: TGTGCCAGCAGCTTAGCGGGGGCGGTGAGCAATCAGCCCCAGCATTTT. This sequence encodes CASSLAGAVSNQPQHF.

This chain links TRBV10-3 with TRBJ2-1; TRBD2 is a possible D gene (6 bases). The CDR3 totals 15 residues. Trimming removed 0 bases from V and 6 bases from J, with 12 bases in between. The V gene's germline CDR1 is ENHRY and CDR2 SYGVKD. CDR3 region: CAISESGGVGNEQFF. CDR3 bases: TGTGCCATCAGTGAGTCAGGCGGGGTGGGCAATGAGCAGTTCTTC.

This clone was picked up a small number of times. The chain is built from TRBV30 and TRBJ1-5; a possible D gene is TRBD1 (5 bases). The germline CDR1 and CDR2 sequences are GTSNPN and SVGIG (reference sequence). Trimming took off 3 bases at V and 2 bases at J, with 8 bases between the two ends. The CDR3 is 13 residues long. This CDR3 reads CAWRGGGNQPQHF. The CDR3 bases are TGTGCCTGGAGGGGGGGAGGCAATCAGCCCCAGCATTTT. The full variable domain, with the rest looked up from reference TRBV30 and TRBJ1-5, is SQTIHQWPATLVQPVGSPLSLECTVEGTSNPNLYWYRQAAGRGLQLLFYSVGIGQISSEVPQNLSASRPQDRQFILSSKKLLLSDSGFYLCAWRGGGNQPQHFGDGTRLSIL.

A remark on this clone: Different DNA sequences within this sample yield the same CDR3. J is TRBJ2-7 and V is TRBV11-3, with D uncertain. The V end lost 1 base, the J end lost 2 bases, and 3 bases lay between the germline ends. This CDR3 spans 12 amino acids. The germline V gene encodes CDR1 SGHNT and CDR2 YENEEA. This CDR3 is CASSLVPYEQYF. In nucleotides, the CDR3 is TGTGCCAGCAGCTTAGTCCCCTACGAGCAGTACTTC.

CDR3 sequence (DNA): TGTGCCAGCCACTTAGGGTCCCCGATGAACACTGAAGCTTTCTTT. Encoded protein: CASHLGSPMNTEAFF. The V gene is TRBV5-4, the J gene TRBJ1-1; D remains ambiguous. The CDR3 covers 15 residues. The V and J ends lost 7 bases and 0 bases respectively, with 16 bases between them. CDR1 SGHNT and CDR2 YYREEE come from the germline V gene (reference sequence).

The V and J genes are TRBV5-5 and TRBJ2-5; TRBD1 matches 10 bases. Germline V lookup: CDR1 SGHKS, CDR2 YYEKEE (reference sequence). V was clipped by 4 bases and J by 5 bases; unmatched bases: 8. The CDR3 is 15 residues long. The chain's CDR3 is CASSQDRGSWETQYF. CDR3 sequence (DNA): TGTGCCAGCAGCCAGGACAGGGGGTCGTGGGAGACCCAGTACTTC.

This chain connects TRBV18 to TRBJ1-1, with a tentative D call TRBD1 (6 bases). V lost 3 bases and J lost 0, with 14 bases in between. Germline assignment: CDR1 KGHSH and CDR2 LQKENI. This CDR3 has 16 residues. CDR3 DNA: TGTGCCAGCTCACCGGGGAGACAGGCCATGAACACTGAAGCTTTCTTT. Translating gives CASSPGRQAMNTEAFF.

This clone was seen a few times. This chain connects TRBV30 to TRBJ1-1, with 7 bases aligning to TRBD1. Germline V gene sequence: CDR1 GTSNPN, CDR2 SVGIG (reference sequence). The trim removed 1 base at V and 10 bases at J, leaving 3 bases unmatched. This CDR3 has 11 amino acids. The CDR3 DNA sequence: TGTGCCTGGAGTGAAAGGGGGCGAGCTTTCTTT. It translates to CAWSERGRAFF.

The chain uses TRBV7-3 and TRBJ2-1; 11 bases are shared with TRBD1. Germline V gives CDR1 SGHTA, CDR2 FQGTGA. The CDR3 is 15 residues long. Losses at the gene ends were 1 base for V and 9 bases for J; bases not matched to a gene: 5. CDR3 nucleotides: TGTGCCAGCAGCTTAAATGGACAGGGGGCCATTGAGCAGTTCTTC. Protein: CASSLNGQGAIEQFF. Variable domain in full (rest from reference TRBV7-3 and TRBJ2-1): GAGVSQTPSNKVTEKGKYVELRCDPISGHTALYWYRQSLGQGPEFLIYFQGTGAADDSGLPNDRFFAVRPEGSVSTLKIQRTERGDSAVYLCASSLNGQGAIEQFFGPGTRLTVL.

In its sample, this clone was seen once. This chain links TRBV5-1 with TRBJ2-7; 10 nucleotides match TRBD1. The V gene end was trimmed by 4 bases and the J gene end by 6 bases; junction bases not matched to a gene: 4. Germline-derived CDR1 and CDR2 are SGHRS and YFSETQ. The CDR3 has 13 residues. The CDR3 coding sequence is TGCGCCAGCAGCGGCGGGACAGGGGTCGAGCAGTACTTC. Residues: CASSGGTGVEQYF.

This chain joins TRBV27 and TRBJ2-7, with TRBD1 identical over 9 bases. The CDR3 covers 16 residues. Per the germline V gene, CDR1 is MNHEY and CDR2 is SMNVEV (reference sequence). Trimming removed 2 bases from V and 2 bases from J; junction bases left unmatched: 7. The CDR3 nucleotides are TGTGCCAGCAGTTTAGGGAACCGGGACAGGGCCTACGAGCAGTACTTC. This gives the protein CASSLGNRDRAYEQYF.

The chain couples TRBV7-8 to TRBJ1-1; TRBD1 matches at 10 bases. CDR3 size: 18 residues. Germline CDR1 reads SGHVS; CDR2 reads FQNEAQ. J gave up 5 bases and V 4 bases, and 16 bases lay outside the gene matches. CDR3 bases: TGTGCCAGCAGCTCTAGGGGCGGCGCGACAGGGGGCAAAACTGAAGCTTTCTTT. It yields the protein CASSSRGGATGGKTEAFF.

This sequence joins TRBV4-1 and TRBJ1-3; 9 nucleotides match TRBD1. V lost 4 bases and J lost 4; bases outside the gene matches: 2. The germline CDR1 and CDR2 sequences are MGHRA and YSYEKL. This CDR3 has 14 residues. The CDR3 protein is CASSRGQGGNTIYF. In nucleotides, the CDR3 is TGCGCCAGCAGCCGAGGACAGGGGGGAAACACCATATATTTT.

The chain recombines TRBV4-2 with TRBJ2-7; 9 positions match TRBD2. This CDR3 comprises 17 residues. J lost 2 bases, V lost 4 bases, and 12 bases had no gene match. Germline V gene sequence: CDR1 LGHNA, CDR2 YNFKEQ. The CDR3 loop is CASSRDPTGLAAYEQYF. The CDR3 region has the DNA TGTGCCAGCAGCCGGGACCCAACGGGACTAGCTGCCTACGAGCAGTACTTC.